This section outlines one T cell receptor (beta chain) sequence together with its context. This clone was seen a single time. The antigen it recognizes is unknown. No much larger clonotype is one base removed from it; base qualities were not supplied. This specimen belongs to a study of T cell changes during pregnancy in multiple sclerosis (dated by TCRdb to about 2019). General notes on the study: The study looked at changes in the T cell repertoire across pregnancy in women with multiple sclerosis.

The germline V gene (reference sequence) supplies CDR1 MNHEY and CDR2 SMNVEV. The CDR3 has 15 amino acids, counting the end cysteine and phenylalanine. Solely the CDR3 DNA is kept, with 45 bases framed from the first base. Library method: the immunoSEQ multiplex PCR assay. TCRdb re-hosts the immuneACCESS table, in-frame sequences only. Its copies lack some clones; in the studies checked, an unresolved V gene accounts for under half of them, and the cause for the rest is not known. The sample yields some 60,000 clones; about nine tenths were counted once. The biggest ten clones account for around 2% of the sample.

The receptor was derived from a female donor in good health, enrolled as a control in a pregnancy study. The sequences come from peripheral blood, collected in the first trimester of pregnancy. The chain joins TRBV27 to TRBJ2-5; TRBD2 fits 8 bases in the junction. The end of the DNA fits TRBJ2-7 better, so the J call may be wrong. Here is the DNA: TGTGCCAGCAGCCCTCCCGGGAGGGCTCTCTACGAGCAGTACTTC. This codes for CASSPPGRALYEQYF.